The source of this T cell receptor beta chain is a study of immune cell composition in non-small cell lung cancer. V lost 6 bases and J 11 bases, leaving 20 bases between the germline ends. Germline CDR1 MNHEY, CDR2 SVGAGI. The CDR3 is 14 amino acids. The normal lung sample lay at least 3 cm, and maximally far, from the tumour. Template was genomic DNA from frozen, unsorted single-cell suspensions. A few counts support this clone. Generated by immunoSEQ multiplex PCR, the TCRdb table keeps only in-frame clones and is missing some. The sample consists of some 4,900 clones, 72% of them appearing once. The clonotype comes from a human donor with non-small cell lung cancer. Sequenced material: non-adjacent lung tissue. The chain recombines TRBV6-5 with TRBJ2-4, with a weak D call TRBD1 (6 bases). CDR3 amino acids: CASRPNREVGVQYF. Here the CDR3 DNA reads TGTGCCAGCAGACCGAACAGGGAAGTGGGGGTTCAGTACTTC.